This TCR beta chain stems from a study of cytomegalovirus exposure and HLA in healthy donors. A remark on this clone: Its cognate antigen is unknown. One end of the junction does not line up with germline, which may come from a read error.

Primers for the PCR totalled 60 Vbeta and 13 Jbeta. Method: immunoSEQ multiplex PCR; TCRdb's copy keeps in-frame clones and lacks some. The sample totals roughly 42,000 clones. The germline gives CDR1 LGHNA, CDR2 YSLEER. This CDR3 has 18 residues. Findings of the study overall: 87-base-pair reads could not separate some V segments, including TRBV6-2 and TRBV6-3.

Sequencing was performed on PBMCs. V and J are TRBV4-3 and TRBJ2-1; TRBD2 aligns across 12 bases. The receptor comes from a man aged 25 to 40 in good health and CMV-seronegative. Here the CDR3 DNA reads TGCGCCAGCAGCCGGCTAGCGGGAGGGCCGAGCTCCGACAATGAGCAGTTCTTC. Translation gives CASSRLAGGPSSDNEQFF.